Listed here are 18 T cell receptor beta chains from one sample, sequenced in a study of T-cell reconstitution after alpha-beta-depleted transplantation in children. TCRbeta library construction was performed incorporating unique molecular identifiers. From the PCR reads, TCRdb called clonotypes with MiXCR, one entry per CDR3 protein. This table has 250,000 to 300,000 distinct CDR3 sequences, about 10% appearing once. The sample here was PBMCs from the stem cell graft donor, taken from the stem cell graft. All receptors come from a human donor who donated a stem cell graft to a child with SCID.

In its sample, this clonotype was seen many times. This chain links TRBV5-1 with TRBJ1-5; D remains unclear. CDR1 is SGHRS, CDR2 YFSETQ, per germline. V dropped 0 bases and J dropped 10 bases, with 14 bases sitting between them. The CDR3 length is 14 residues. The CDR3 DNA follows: TGCGCCAGCAGCTTGGGAGGTGGGGAAAGTCCCCAGCATTTT. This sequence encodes CASSLGGGESPQHF.

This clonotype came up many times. The CDR3 sequence is CASSPPGLGNYEQYF. DNA of the CDR3: TGTGCCAGCAGTCCTCCGGGACTAGGGAATTACGAGCAGTACTTC. The genes are TRBV12-3 or TRBV12-4 and TRBJ2-7, with 8 bases matching TRBD2. This CDR3 spans 15 amino acids. The V segment lost 5 bases and the J segment 4 bases; nucleotides outside the gene matches: 10.

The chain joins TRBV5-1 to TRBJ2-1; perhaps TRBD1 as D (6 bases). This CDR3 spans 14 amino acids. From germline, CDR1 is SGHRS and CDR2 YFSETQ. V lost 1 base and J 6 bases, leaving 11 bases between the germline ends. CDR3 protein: CASSLFSQGNEQFF. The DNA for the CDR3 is TGCGCCAGCAGCTTGTTTTCACAGGGCAATGAGCAGTTCTTC.

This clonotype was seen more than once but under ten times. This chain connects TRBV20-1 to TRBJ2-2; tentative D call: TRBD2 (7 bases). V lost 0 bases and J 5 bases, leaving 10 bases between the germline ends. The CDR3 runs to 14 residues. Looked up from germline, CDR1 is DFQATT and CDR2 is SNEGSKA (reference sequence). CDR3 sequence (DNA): TGCAGTGCTAGAGATAAGGGGGGGACCGGGGAGCTGTTTTTT. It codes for CSARDKGGTGELFF.

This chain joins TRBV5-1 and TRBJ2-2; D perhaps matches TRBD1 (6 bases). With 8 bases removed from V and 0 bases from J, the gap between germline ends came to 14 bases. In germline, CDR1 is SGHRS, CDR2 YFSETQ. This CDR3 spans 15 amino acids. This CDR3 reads CASTRGTANTGELFF. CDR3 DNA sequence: TGCGCCAGTACAAGGGGGACGGCGAACACCGGGGAGCTGTTTTTT.

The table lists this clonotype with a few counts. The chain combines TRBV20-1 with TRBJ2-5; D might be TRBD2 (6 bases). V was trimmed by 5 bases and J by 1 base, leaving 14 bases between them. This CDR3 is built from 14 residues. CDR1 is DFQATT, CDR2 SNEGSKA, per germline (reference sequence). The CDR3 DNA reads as TGCAGTGCTGCGGGACTCCTCCTCCAAGAGACCCAGTACTTC. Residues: CSAAGLLLQETQYF.

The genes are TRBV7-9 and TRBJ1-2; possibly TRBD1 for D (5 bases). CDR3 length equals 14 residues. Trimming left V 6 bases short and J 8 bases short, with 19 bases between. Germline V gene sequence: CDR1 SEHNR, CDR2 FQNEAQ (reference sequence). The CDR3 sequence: CASRVGRGLGGYTF. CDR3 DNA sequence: TGTGCCAGCAGGGTGGGACGTGGACTCGGGGGCTACACCTTC.

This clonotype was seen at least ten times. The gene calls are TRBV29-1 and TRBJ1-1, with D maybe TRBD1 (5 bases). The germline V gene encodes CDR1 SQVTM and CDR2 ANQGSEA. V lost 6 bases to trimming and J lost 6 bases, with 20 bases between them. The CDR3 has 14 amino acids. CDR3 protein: CSVRASGGKAEAFF. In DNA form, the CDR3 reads TGCAGCGTCCGCGCCAGTGGGGGAAAGGCTGAAGCTTTCTTT.

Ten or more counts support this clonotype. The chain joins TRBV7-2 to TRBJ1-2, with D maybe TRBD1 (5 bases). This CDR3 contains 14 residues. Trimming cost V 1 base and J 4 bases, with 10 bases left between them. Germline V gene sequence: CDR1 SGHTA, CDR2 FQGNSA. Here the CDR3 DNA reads TGTGCCAGCAGCTTAGGATTGGGGACCTATGGCTACACCTTC. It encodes CASSLGLGTYGYTF.

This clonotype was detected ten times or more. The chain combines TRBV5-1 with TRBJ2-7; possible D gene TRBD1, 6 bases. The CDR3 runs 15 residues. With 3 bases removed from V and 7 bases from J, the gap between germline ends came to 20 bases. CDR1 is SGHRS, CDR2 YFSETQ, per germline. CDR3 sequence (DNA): TGCGCCAGCAGCTCTCTACAGGGCACCAGCGGAGAGCAGTACTTC. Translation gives CASSSLQGTSGEQYF.

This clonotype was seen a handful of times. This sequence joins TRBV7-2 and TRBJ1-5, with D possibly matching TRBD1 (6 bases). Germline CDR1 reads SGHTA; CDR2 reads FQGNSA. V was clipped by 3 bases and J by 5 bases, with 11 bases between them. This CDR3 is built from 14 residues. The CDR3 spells CASSFPDRYQPQHF. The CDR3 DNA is TGTGCCAGCAGCTTCCCGGACAGATATCAGCCCCAGCATTTT. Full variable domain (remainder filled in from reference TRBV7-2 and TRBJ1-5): GAGVSQSPSNKVTEKGKDVELRCDPISGHTALYWYRQSLGQGLEFLIYFQGNSAPDKSGLPSDRFSAERTGGSVSTLTIQRTQQEDSAVYLCASSFPDRYQPQHFGDGTRLSIL.

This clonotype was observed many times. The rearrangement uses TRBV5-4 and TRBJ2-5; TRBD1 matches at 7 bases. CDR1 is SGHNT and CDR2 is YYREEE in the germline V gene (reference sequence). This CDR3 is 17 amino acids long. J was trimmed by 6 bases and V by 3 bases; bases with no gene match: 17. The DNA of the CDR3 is TGTGCCAGCAGCTCCACTAACAGGGGAAGTAAGACGCAGACCCAGTACTTC. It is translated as CASSSTNRGSKTQTQYF.

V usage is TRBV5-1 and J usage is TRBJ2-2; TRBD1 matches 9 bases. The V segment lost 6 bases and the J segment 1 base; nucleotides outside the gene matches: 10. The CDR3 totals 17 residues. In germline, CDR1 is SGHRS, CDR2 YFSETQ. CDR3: CASTPTGGNQNTGELFF. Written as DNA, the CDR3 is TGCGCCAGCACCCCAACAGGGGGCAACCAGAACACCGGGGAGCTGTTTTTT.

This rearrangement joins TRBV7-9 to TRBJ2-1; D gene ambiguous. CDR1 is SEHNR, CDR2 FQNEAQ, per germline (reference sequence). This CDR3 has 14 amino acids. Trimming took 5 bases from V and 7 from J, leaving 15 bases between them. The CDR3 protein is CASSLGWAQNEQFF. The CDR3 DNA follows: TGTGCCAGCAGCCTAGGGTGGGCGCAGAATGAGCAGTTCTTC.

CDR3 in amino acids: CASSVQNTDTQYF. The CDR3 DNA reads TGCGCCAGCAGCGTGCAGAACACAGATACGCAGTATTTT. V usage is TRBV5-1 and J usage is TRBJ2-3; no definite D call. The length of the CDR3 is 13 residues. Germline-derived CDR1 and CDR2 are SGHRS and YFSETQ. V was clipped by 4 bases and J by 2 bases, with 8 bases between them.

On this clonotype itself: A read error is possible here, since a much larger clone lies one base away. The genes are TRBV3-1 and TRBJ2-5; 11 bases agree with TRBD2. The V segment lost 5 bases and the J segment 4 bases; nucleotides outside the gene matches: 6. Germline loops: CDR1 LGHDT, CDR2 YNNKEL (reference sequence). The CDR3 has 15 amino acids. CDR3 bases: TGTGCCAGCAGCATCCTTGGGACTAGCGGAGAGACCCAGTACTTC. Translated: CASSILGTSGETQYF.

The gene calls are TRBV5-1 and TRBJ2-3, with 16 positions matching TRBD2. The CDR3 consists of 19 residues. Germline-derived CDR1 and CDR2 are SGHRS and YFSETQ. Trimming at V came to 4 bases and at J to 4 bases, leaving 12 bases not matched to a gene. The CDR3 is CASSLSGTSGGARSDTQYF. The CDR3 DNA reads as TGCGCCAGCAGCCTCTCCGGGACTAGCGGGGGGGCCAGGTCAGATACGCAGTATTTT.

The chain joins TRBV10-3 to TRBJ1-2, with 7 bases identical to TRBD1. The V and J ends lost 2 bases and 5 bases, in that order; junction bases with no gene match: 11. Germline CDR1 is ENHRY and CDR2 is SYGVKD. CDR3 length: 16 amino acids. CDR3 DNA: TGTGCCATCAGTGAGCCCGTAACCGAACAGGGGTATGGCTACACCTTC. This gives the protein CAISEPVTEQGYGYTF.